One sample yielded the 26 T cell receptor beta chains listed below, sequenced in a study of cytomegalovirus exposure and HLA in healthy donors. PCR employed 60 Vbeta and 13 Jbeta primers. The repertoire was sequenced with immunoSEQ multiplex PCR; TCRdb's copy has only in-frame clones and lacks some. The data contain more than 95,000 clones, about 13% of them singletons. Source material: PBMCs. The receptor set was obtained from a middle-aged man in good health and CMV-seropositive.

The gene calls are TRBV7-9 and TRBJ1-1; unclear D gene. Trimming took 3 bases from V and 7 from J, leaving 9 bases between them. The germline CDR1 and CDR2 sequences are SEHNR and FQNEAQ (reference sequence). The CDR3 totals 12 residues. The CDR3 loop reads CASSFPLGEAFF. The CDR3 DNA follows: TGTGCCAGCAGCTTTCCCCTCGGTGAAGCTTTCTTT.

J is TRBJ1-2 and V is TRBV6-5, with 10 bases matching TRBD1. The CDR3 has 14 residues. The V gene's germline CDR1 is MNHEY and CDR2 SVGAGI. The junction had 5 bases not matched to a gene; V was cut back by 5 bases and J by 5 bases. DNA for the CDR3: TGTGCCAGCAGTGGCGGGACAGGGGTGTATGGCTACACCTTC. Translated: CASSGGTGVYGYTF.

This chain joins TRBV18 and TRBJ2-5, with TRBD2 identical over 8 bases. The J call is uncertain, as TRBJ2-7 better fits the DNA end. Germline CDR1 and CDR2: KGHSH and LQKENI. The CDR3 sequence is 14 residues long. The CDR3 is CASSPGTSSYEQYF. The CDR3 nucleotides read TGTGCCAGCTCACCGGGGACTAGCTCCTACGAGCAGTACTTC.

The chain carries TRBV5-1 and TRBJ1-1; D is uncertain. Germline V gene data show CDR1 as SGHRS and CDR2 as YFSETQ. V lost 4 bases to trimming and J lost 4 bases, with 14 bases between them. The length of the CDR3 is 14 residues. The CDR3 coding sequence is TGCGCCAGCAGCGCCGACCCCGGAGGCACTGAAGCTTTCTTT. It encodes CASSADPGGTEAFF.

This rearrangement joins TRBV10-3 to TRBJ2-2; a weak D match, TRBD2 (5 bases). The V end was cut by 8 bases, the J end by 7 bases, with 20 bases between. The germline CDR1 and CDR2 sequences are ENHRY and SYGVKD. The CDR3 consists of 15 residues. The CDR3 here is CAIRGSVGRGGELFF. The CDR3 DNA sequence: TGTGCCATCCGGGGTTCCGTGGGCCGGGGCGGGGAGCTGTTTTTT.

The V and J genes are TRBV5-6 and TRBJ1-1; 7 positions match TRBD1. Germline V CDR1 and CDR2: SGHDT, YYEEEE. The V and J ends lost 3 bases and 7 bases, in that order; junction bases with no gene match: 12. The CDR3 runs to 15 residues. The CDR3 bases are TGTGCCAGCAGCTCCCACATAGGGGGCGCCCTTGAAGCTTTCTTT. Translating it yields CASSSHIGGALEAFF.

The chain couples TRBV2 to TRBJ2-1; D possibly corresponds to TRBD2 (7 bases). This CDR3 spans 15 amino acids. CDR1 and CDR2 (germline): SNHLY, FYNNEI. Trimming pared 6 bases from V and 0 bases from J, leaving 12 bases between. This chain's CDR3 is CASSGGLGSYNEQFF. The CDR3 DNA reads as TGTGCCAGCAGCGGGGGGCTGGGCTCCTACAATGAGCAGTTCTTC.

Note on this clone: Other DNA variants within this sample encode the same CDR3. The chain recombines TRBV6-6 with TRBJ1-5, with D perhaps matching TRBD1 (5 bases). The CDR3 runs 15 residues. CDR1 is MNHNY, CDR2 SVGAGI, per germline (reference sequence). V was pared by 6 bases and J by 6 bases, with 18 bases between. CDR3 nucleotide sequence: TGTGCCAGCAGCCAAAATCTCGGGGGGATTCAGCCCCAGCATTTT. It translates to CASSQNLGGIQPQHF.

In its sample, this clone was seen a few times. The rearrangement joins TRBV28 to TRBJ1-2; 7 bases fit TRBD1. The CDR3 has 15 residues. Germline lookup yields CDR1 MDHEN and CDR2 SYDVKM. Trimming removed 1 base from V and 0 bases from J; junction bases left unmatched: 2. Here the CDR3 reads CASSLLDRTNYGYTF. The DNA for the CDR3 is TGTGCCAGCAGTTTATTGGACAGGACTAACTATGGCTACACCTTC.

The table lists this clone with a few counts. Additional DNA sequences in this sample encode the identical CDR3. The chain combines TRBV19 with TRBJ1-2, with 8 positions matching TRBD1. J was trimmed by 6 bases and V by 6 bases; bases with no gene match: 3. Germline V gene lookup returns CDR1 LNHDA and CDR2 SQIVND (reference sequence). The CDR3 loop spans 12 amino acids. CDR3 sequence: CASSRQGNGYTF. DNA of the CDR3: TGTGCCAGTAGCCGACAGGGGAATGGCTACACCTTC.

V usage is TRBV6-5 and J usage is TRBJ1-1; no firm D call. This CDR3 is built from 15 residues. V was pared by 3 bases and J by 4 bases, with 15 bases between. CDR1 and CDR2 (germline): MNHEY, SVGAGI. The DNA for the CDR3 is TGTGCCAGCAGTTATCTCACCCGGAGGACCACTGAAGCTTTCTTT. It specifies CASSYLTRRTTEAFF.

The chain employs TRBV15 and TRBJ2-7; 7 nucleotides line up with TRBD1. CDR3 length: 17 residues. CDR1 and CDR2 from the germline V gene are LNHNV and YYDKDF (reference sequence). V dropped 1 base and J dropped 7; count of bases not matched to a gene: 16. CDR3 loop: CATSRGTTGVSLGEQYF. CDR3 in DNA: TGTGCCACCAGCAGAGGGACCACAGGGGTCTCCCTGGGAGAGCAGTACTTC.

The chain couples TRBV7-9 to TRBJ1-2; D is possibly TRBD1 (5 bases). The CDR3 sequence is 13 residues long. V was cut by 3 bases and J by 10 bases, with 15 bases left in between. From germline, CDR1 is SEHNR and CDR2 FQNEAQ (reference sequence). The CDR3 loop reads CASSFSGATFYTF. The CDR3 nucleotides read TGTGCCAGCAGCTTCTCTGGGGCGACCTTCTACACCTTC.

This clone was observed a few times. The chain recombines TRBV29-1 with TRBJ1-1; 8 bases are shared with TRBD1. V lost 6 bases and J lost 3; bases outside the gene matches: 6. The length of the CDR3 is 13 residues. From germline, CDR1 is SQVTM and CDR2 ANQGSEA. The CDR3 nucleotides read TGCAGCGTGCCAGGGGGCTGGGACACTGAAGCTTTCTTT. This sequence encodes CSVPGGWDTEAFF.

The table lists this clone with a few counts. The V gene is TRBV7-8, the J gene TRBJ1-1, with 10 nucleotides matching TRBD1. With V trimmed by 5 bases and J by 5 bases, 5 bases remained unmatched. CDR1 and CDR2 from the germline V gene are SGHVS and FQNEAQ. The CDR3 is 14 residues long. Written as DNA, the CDR3 is TGTGCCAGCAGCCCTGGACAGGGGGTTACTGAAGCTTTCTTT. This gives the protein CASSPGQGVTEAFF. The complete variable domain, with remaining parts taken from reference TRBV7-8 and TRBJ1-1, reads GAGVSQSPRYKVAKRGQDVALRCDPISGHVSLFWYQQALGQGPEFLTYFQNEAQLDKSGLPSDRFFAERPEGSVSTLKIQRTQQEDSAVYLCASSPGQGVTEAFFGQGTRLTVV.

In this sample, this clone turned up a few times. This chain's CDR3 is CASSTRQGETQYF. DNA for the CDR3: TGTGCCAGCAGTACGCGACAGGGGGAGACGCAGTATTTT. The chain uses TRBV6-6 and TRBJ2-3, with 9 positions matching TRBD1. CDR3 length equals 13 residues. Germline trimming cut 5 bases from V and 9 bases from J; bases unmatched to any gene: 6. Germline lookup yields CDR1 MNHNY and CDR2 SVGAGI (reference sequence).

The genes are TRBV28 and TRBJ1-4; a weak D match, TRBD1 (5 bases). Germline-derived CDR1 and CDR2 are MDHEN and SYDVKM. This CDR3 is 15 amino acids long. The V gene lost 6 bases and the J gene lost 4 bases, with 15 bases spanning the gap. CDR3 amino acids: CASRPFGAGNEKLFF. The DNA for the CDR3 is TGTGCCAGCAGACCGTTTGGGGCAGGTAATGAAAAACTGTTTTTT.

Comment on this clone: The junction shows a germline mismatch at one end, possibly a read error. The rearrangement links TRBV5-1 to TRBJ2-5, with D tentatively TRBD1 (7 bases). CDR3 length equals 16 residues. Germline CDR1 and CDR2: SGHRS and YFSETQ. In nucleotides, the CDR3 is TGCGCCAGCACCTTGAATCCATCAGGGGGAGGAGAGACCCAGTACTTC. Residues: CASTLNPSGGGETQYF.

This sequence joins TRBV19 and TRBJ1-2, with TRBD1 as a possible D gene (6 bases). The CDR3 contains 15 residues. Trimming cost V 5 bases and J 3 bases, with 16 bases left between them. Germline CDR1 and CDR2: LNHDA and SQIVND (reference sequence). CDR3 sequence (DNA): TGTGCCAGTAGTCTGGCAGGGGCCCGTCACTATGGCTACACCTTC. This encodes CASSLAGARHYGYTF.

Only a few counts were recorded for this clone. This chain joins TRBV10-3 and TRBJ1-1; D is unresolved. Between the trimmed V and J ends, which lost 4 bases and 1 base, there was a span of 7 bases. In germline, CDR1 is ENHRY, CDR2 SYGVKD. This CDR3 spans 13 amino acids. In nucleotides, the CDR3 is TGTGCCATCAGTGTGTCCCAGAACACTGAAGCTTTCTTT. Its translation is CAISVSQNTEAFF.

This clone was picked up a small number of times. The V gene is TRBV7-2, the J gene TRBJ2-7; 9 positions agree with TRBD1. Germline V CDR1 and CDR2: SGHTA, FQGNSA. V lost 4 bases to trimming and J lost 5 bases; unmatched junction nucleotides: 6. CDR3 length: 14 amino acids. The CDR3 is CASSSGQGFDEQYF. The CDR3 region has the DNA TGTGCCAGCAGCTCCGGACAGGGGTTCGACGAGCAGTACTTC.

This clone was recorded a few times. The chain is built from TRBV18 and TRBJ2-3; TRBD1 matches at 10 bases. After removal of 0 bases from V and 5 bases from J, the junction contained 5 bases not matched to a gene. This CDR3 region has 16 residues. The V gene's germline CDR1 is KGHSH and CDR2 LQKENI. Here the CDR3 reads CASSPPSGTGEDTQYF. The CDR3 coding sequence is TGTGCCAGCTCACCACCGTCCGGGACAGGGGAAGATACGCAGTATTTT.

This clone was detected a few times. V gene TRBV7-9 combines with J gene TRBJ2-7; 9 bases align to TRBD1. The CDR3 length is 15 residues. The germline CDR1 and CDR2 sequences are SEHNR and FQNEAQ (reference sequence). J gave up 5 bases and V 5 bases, and 10 bases lay outside the gene matches. The DNA of the CDR3 is TGTGCCAGCAGCACCGTCGGACAGGGGAAAAACGAGCAGTACTTC. Encoded protein: CASSTVGQGKNEQYF.

This clone was seen more than once but under ten times. The chain is built from TRBV6-5 and TRBJ2-1; 11 positions match TRBD2. This CDR3 has 15 residues. CDR1 MNHEY and CDR2 SVGAGI come from the germline V gene. Trimming at V came to 3 bases and at J to 4 bases, leaving 2 bases not matched to a gene. For the CDR3, the DNA is TGTGCCAGCAGTTATGGACTAGCGGGTTACAATGAGCAGTTCTTC. Translating it yields CASSYGLAGYNEQFF.

This clone was detected a few times. The rearrangement joins TRBV4-3 to TRBJ2-1; TRBD2 matches at 11 bases. This CDR3 comprises 17 residues. Unmatched junction bases numbered 8, after V lost 2 bases and J lost 5 bases. The germline V gene has CDR1 LGHNA and CDR2 YSLEER. CDR3 sequence (DNA): TGCGCCAGCAGCCAATCCATAGCGGGAGGGACCGACAATGAGCAGTTCTTC. This translates into CASSQSIAGGTDNEQFF.

The chain has TRBV12-5 and TRBJ2-5, with D tentatively TRBD2 (6 bases). CDR3 length equals 13 residues. CDR1 LGHNT and CDR2 FRNRAP come from the germline V gene. V was shortened by 3 bases and J by 5 bases, with 10 bases between the two germline ends. The CDR3 DNA reads as TGTGCTAGTGGTTTTCCTCGGGGGGAGACCCAGTACTTC. Translation gives CASGFPRGETQYF.